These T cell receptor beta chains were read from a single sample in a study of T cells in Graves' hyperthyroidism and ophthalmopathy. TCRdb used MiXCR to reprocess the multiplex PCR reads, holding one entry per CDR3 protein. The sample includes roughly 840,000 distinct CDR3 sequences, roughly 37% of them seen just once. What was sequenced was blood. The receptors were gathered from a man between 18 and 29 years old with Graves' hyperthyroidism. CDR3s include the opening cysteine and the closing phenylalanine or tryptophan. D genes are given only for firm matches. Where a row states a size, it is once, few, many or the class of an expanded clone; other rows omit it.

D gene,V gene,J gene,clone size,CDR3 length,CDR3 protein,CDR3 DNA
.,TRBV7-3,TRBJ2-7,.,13,CASSLMGSGEQYF,TGTGCCAGCAGCTTAATGGGGTCCGGGGAGCAGTACTTC
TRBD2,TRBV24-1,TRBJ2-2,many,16,CATSDLGLGGAGELFF,TGTGCCACCAGTGACTTGGGACTAGGCGGCGCCGGGGAGCTGTTTTTT
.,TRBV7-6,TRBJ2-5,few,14,CASSLSGQRETQYF,TGTGCCAGCAGCTTAAGTGGTCAGCGAGAGACCCAGTACTTC
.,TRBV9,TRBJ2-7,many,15,CASTPGGQGEDEQYF,TGTGCCAGCACTCCAGGCGGCCAGGGGGAGGACGAGCAGTACTTC
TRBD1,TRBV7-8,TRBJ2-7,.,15,CASRNGQGASYEQYF,TGTGCCAGCAGAAATGGACAGGGGGCATCCTACGAGCAGTACTTC
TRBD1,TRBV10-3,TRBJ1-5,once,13,CAQRGQLGQPQHF,TGTGCCCAAAGGGGGCAGCTCGGGCAGCCCCAGCATTTT
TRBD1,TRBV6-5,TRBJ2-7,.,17,CASSYSGLQGVYYEQYF,TGTGCCAGCAGTTACTCGGGGCTCCAGGGGGTGTATTACGAGCAGTACTTC
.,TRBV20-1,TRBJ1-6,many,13,CSARGTANSPLHF,TGCAGTGCTAGAGGGACAGCAAATTCACCCCTCCACTTT
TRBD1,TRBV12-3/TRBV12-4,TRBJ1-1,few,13,CASQAGQVTEAFF,TGTGCCAGCCAGGCAGGACAGGTCACTGAAGCTTTCTTT
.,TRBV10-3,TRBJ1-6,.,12,CAIMDIRSPLHF,TGTGCCATCATGGACATACGGTCACCCCTCCACTTT
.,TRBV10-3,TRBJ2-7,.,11,CAIHPGDEQYF,TGTGCCATACACCCGGGGGACGAGCAGTACTTC
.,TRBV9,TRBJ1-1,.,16,CASSPGFWRGNTEAFF,TGTGCCAGCAGCCCCGGGTTTTGGCGGGGGAACACTGAAGCTTTCTTT
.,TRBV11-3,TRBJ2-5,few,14,CASSWGQIQETQYF,TGTGCCAGCAGCTGGGGACAAATCCAAGAGACCCAGTACTTC
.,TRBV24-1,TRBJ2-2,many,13,CATSVGRTGELFF,TGTGCCACCAGTGTGGGGCGCACCGGGGAGCTGTTTTTT
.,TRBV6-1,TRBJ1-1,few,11,CASSSIDVAFF,TGTGCCAGCAGCAGTATAGACGTGGCTTTCTTT
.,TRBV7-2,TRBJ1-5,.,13,CARALWGDQPQHF,TGTGCTAGAGCCCTTTGGGGGGATCAGCCCCAGCATTTT
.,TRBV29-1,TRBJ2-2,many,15,CSVHQGRPNTGELFF,TGCAGCGTACACCAGGGGCGCCCGAACACCGGGGAGCTGTTTTTT
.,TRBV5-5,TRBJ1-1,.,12,CASKGRTVKAFF,TGTGCCAGCAAGGGGCGAACCGTTAAAGCTTTCTTT
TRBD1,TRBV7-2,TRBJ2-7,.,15,CASSLNVGGLDEQYF,TGTGCCAGCAGCTTAAATGTAGGGGGCCTGGACGAGCAGTACTTC
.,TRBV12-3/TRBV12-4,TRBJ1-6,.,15,CASSFQTDDNSPLHF,TGTGCCAGCAGTTTCCAGACGGACGATAATTCACCCCTCCACTTT
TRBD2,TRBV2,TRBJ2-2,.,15,CASSGLAGVRGELFF,TGTGCCAGCAGCGGACTAGCGGGAGTAAGAGGGGAGCTGTTTTTT
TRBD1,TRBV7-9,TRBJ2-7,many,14,CASSSPGQAYEQYF,TGCGCCAGCAGTTCGCCGGGACAGGCCTACGAGCAGTACTTC
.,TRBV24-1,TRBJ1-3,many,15,CATSDFGDSGNTIYF,TGTGCCACCAGTGATTTCGGAGACTCTGGAAACACCATATATTTT
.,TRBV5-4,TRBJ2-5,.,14,CASGTRGNQETQYF,TGTGCCAGCGGCACAAGGGGAAACCAAGAGACCCAGTACTTC
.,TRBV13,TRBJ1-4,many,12,CASRRAGEKLFF,TGTGCCAGCCGGAGGGCCGGTGAAAAACTGTTTTTT
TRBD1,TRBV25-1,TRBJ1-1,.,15,CASRILTGGHAEAFF,TGTGCCAGCAGGATCTTGACAGGGGGTCATGCTGAAGCTTTCTTT
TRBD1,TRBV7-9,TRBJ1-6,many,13,CASSDDRGQPLHF,TGTGCCAGCAGCGACGACAGGGGCCAACCCCTCCACTTT
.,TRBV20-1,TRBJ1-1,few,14,CSARTMDQNTEAFF,TGCAGTGCTAGGACAATGGACCAGAACACTGAAGCTTTCTTT
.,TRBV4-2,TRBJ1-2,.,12,CASSPDIGGYTF,TGTGCCAGCAGCCCGGACATTGGGGGCTACACCTTC
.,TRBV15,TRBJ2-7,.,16,CATSRGRSAGRDEQYF,TGTGCCACCAGCAGAGGCCGATCGGCAGGGCGCGACGAGCAGTACTTC
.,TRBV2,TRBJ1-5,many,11,CASSGFSTQHF,TGTGCCAGCAGTGGGTTTTCGACCCAGCATTTT
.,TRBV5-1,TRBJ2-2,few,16,CASSDGLSRDTGELFF,TGCGCCAGCAGCGACGGACTCTCAAGGGACACCGGGGAGCTGTTTTTT
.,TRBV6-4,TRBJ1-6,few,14,CASSRDIRDSPLHF,TGTGCCAGCAGTCGGGACATTCGGGATTCACCCCTCCACTTT
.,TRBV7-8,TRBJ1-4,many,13,CASRPGDLEKLFF,TGTGCCAGCAGACCCGGAGATCTAGAAAAACTGTTTTTT
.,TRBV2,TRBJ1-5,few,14,CASSADSLNQPQHF,TGTGCCAGCAGTGCGGACAGCCTGAATCAGCCCCAGCATTTT
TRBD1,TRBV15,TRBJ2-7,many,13,CATKGQGDYEQYF,TGTGCCACCAAGGGACAGGGGGACTACGAGCAGTACTTC
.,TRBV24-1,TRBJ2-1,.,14,CATSDAHQGGGQFF,TGTGCCACCAGTGATGCTCATCAGGGGGGTGGGCAGTTCTTC
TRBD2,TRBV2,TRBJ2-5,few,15,CASSGSSGVGETQYF,TGTGCCAGCAGTGGAAGTAGCGGGGTGGGAGAGACCCAGTACTTC
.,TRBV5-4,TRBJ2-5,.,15,CASSFEAAVGETQYF,TGTGCCAGCAGCTTCGAGGCAGCGGTAGGGGAGACCCAGTACTTC
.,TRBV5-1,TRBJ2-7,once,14,CASSLDQDYYEQYF,TGCGCCAGCAGCTTGGACCAAGACTACTACGAGCAGTACTTC
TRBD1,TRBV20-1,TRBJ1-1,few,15,CSARGQLPMNTEAFF,TGCAGTGCTAGGGGACAGCTTCCCATGAACACTGAAGCTTTCTTT
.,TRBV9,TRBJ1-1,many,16,CASSVDPGWGDTEAFF,TGTGCCAGCAGCGTAGATCCGGGGTGGGGGGACACTGAAGCTTTCTTT
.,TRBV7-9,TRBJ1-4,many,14,CASSDSRVREKLFF,TGTGCCAGCAGCGACAGTCGGGTACGAGAAAAACTGTTTTTT
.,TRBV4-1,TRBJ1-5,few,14,CASSQDRSWEPQHF,TGCGCCAGCAGCCAAGACAGGAGTTGGGAGCCCCAGCATTTT
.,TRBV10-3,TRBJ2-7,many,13,CAINSGEGWEQYF,TGTGCCATCAATAGCGGCGAGGGGTGGGAACAGTACTTC
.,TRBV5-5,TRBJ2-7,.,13,CASDRQVGYEQYF,TGTGCCAGCGACCGACAGGTTGGGTACGAGCAGTACTTC
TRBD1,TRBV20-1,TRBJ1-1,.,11,CRGQANTEAFF,TGCAGGGGACAGGCGAACACTGAAGCTTTCTTT
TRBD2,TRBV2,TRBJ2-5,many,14,CASSKSTSVETQYF,TGTGCCAGCAGTAAATCGACTAGCGTAGAGACCCAGTACTTC
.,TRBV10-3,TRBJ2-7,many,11,CAISESNEQYF,TGTGCCATCAGTGAGTCGAACGAGCAGTACTTC
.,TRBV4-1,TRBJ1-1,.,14,CASSRRGEGGEAFF,TGCGCCAGCAGCCGAAGGGGAGAGGGAGGGGAAGCTTTCTTT
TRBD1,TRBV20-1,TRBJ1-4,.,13,CSARTGDTEKLFF,TGCAGTGCTAGGACAGGGGACACTGAAAAACTGTTTTTT
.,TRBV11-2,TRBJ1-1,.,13,CATSWVGYTEAFF,TGTGCCACCTCGTGGGTAGGGTACACTGAAGCTTTCTTT
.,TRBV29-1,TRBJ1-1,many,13,CSKMEGGNTEAFF,TGCAGTAAGATGGAGGGAGGGAACACTGAAGCTTTCTTT
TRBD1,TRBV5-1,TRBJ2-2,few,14,CASNRGSNTGELFF,TGCGCCAGCAACAGGGGGTCCAACACCGGGGAGCTGTTTTTT
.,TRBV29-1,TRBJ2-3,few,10,CSGGEDTQYF,TGCAGCGGAGGGGAAGATACGCAGTATTTT
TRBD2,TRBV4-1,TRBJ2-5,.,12,CALQRDSETQYF,TGTGCCCTCCAGCGGGATAGTGAGACCCAGTACTTC
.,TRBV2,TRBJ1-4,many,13,CASERDYNEKLFF,TGTGCCAGCGAGCGGGATTATAATGAAAAACTGTTTTTT
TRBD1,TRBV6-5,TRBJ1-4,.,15,CASSLQGQGFEKLFF,TGTGCCAGCAGCCTCCAAGGACAGGGGTTTGAAAAACTGTTTTTT
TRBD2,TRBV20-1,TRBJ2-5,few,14,CSARDSAGGETQYF,TGCAGTGCTAGAGATTCCGCGGGAGGAGAGACCCAGTACTTC
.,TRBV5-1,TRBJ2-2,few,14,CASFRDSNTGELFF,TGCGCCAGCTTCCGGGACTCAAACACCGGGGAGCTGTTTTTT